The present entry profiles one T cell receptor (beta chain) with its context. The data stem from a study of shared clonotypes between healthy human individuals. Study-level background: Used for every donor were three CD4 naive, three CD4 memory, two CD8 naive and one CD8 memory plate.

This CDR3 region has 14 residues. CDR1 and CDR2 (germline): SQVTM, ANQGSEA. Germline trimming cut 8 bases from V and 5 bases from J; bases unmatched to any gene: 12. Authors' data handling: ImmunoSEQ supplied junction-only sequences lacking quality scores, so filtering was different. This table comes from immunoSEQ multiplex PCR, and its TCRdb copy is limited to in-frame clones, with some not included. V and J calls and clone size are as listed in that table; D and trimming were resolved from the DNA. The sample includes approximately 2.3 million clones, approximately 93% seen only once; the top ten take 0.35% to 0.45%.

The chain recombines TRBV29-1 with TRBJ2-5; 9 nucleotides align to TRBD1. The source material was naive CD4+ T cells from PBMCs. Subset described: CD45RA+ positively selected. The sequence was obtained from a man younger than 35 in good health. Some clones in this sample may be carry-over from other donors' samples. For the CDR3, the DNA is TGCAGCACGGGGTACAGGGGGCTAGGGGAGACCCAGTACTTC. Its protein is CSTGYRGLGETQYF. The variable domain in full, completed from reference TRBV29-1 and TRBJ2-5, reads SAVISQKPSRDICQRGTSLTIQCQVDSQVTMMFWYRQQPGQSLTLIATANQGSEATYESGFVIDKFPISRPNLTFSTLTVSNMSPEDSSIYLCSTGYRGLGETQYFGPGTRLLVL.